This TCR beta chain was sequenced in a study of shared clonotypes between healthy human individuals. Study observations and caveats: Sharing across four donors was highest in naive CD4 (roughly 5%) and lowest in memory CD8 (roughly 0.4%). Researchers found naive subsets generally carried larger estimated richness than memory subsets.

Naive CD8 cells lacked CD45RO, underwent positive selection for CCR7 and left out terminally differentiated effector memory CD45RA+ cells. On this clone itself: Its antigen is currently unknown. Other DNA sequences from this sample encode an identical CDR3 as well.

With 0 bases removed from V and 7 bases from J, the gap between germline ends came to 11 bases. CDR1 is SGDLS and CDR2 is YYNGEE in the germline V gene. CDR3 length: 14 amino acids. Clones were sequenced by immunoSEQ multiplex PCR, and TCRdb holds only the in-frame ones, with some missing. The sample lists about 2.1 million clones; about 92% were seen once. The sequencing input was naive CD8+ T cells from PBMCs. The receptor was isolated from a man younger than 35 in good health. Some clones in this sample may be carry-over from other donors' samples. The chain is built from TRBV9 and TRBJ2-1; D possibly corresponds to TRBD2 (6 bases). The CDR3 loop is CASSVEVGGNEQFF. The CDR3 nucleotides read TGTGCCAGCAGCGTAGAGGTGGGAGGAAATGAGCAGTTCTTC. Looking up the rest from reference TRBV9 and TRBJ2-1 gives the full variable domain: DSGVTQTPKHLITATGQRVTLRCSPRSGDLSVYWYQQSLDQGLQFLIQYYNGEERAKGNILERFSAQQFPDLHSELNLSSLELGDSALYFCASSVEVGGNEQFFGPGTRLTVL.